Sequencing of this T cell receptor beta chain was carried out in a study of cytomegalovirus exposure and HLA in healthy donors. Whole-study findings and limits: The authors considered a cluster of highly shared sequence variants likely to be a sequencing artifact. Prior analysis indicated that the majority of TCR beta V segments exhibited productivity approximately 87% or approximately 30% of the time. A later analysis revealed that TCR association rates differed between HLA loci, peaking at DRB1 and bottoming out at HLA-C. As was reported, the HLA-A and HLA-B alleles of most subjects were accurately predicted from TCR beta sequences.

V was trimmed by 3 bases and J by 7 bases, leaving 13 bases between them. The germline CDR1 and CDR2 sequences are SGHDT and YYEEEE. This CDR3 has 14 amino acids. For this clone: Its antigen is not known.

PCR was performed using 60 Vbeta and 13 Jbeta primers. Here immunoSEQ multiplex PCR was the method, and the copy in TCRdb shows in-frame clones only, minus some. The sample holds some 110,000 clones; around 75% are singletons and the top ten take more than 4.5%. The sequence derives from a man aged 60-69 years in good health and CMV-seropositive. The chain joins TRBV5-6 to TRBJ1-4, with D tentatively TRBD1 (5 bases). Sequencing input: PBMCs. This CDR3 is CASSSLGQGEKLFF. CDR3 nucleotides: TGTGCCAGCAGCTCTCTGGGCCAGGGTGAAAAACTGTTTTTT. The full variable domain, its missing parts supplied by reference TRBV5-6 and TRBJ1-4, is DAGVTQSPTHLIKTRGQQVTLRCSPKSGHDTVSWYQQALGQGPQFIFQYYEEEERQRGNFPDRFSGHQFPNYSSELNVNALLLGDSALYLCASSSLGQGEKLFFGSGTQLSVL.